This T cell receptor (beta chain) was identified in a study of OX40 agonist ivuxolimab in advanced cancers. Study information: Hepatocellular carcinoma, melanoma, renal cell or head and neck cancer affected the dose-escalation patients.

Study-level points and caveats: There were, on average, more expanded clones in CD8+ T cells than in CD4+.

The ends were cut back, 2 bases at V and 2 bases at J, with 10 bases in the middle. This CDR3 comprises 15 residues. CDR1 is SGHTA and CDR2 is FQGNSA in the germline V gene. Repertoires were generated with immunoSEQ multiplex PCR, while TCRdb's copy carries only in-frame clones and drops some. Of 70,000 to 90,000 clones in the sample, around 85% were seen once. Concerning this clone: Its antigen is unidentified.

V usage is TRBV7-2 and J usage is TRBJ2-1; D possibly corresponds to TRBD2 (6 bases). Sequences were derived from CD4+ or CD8+ T cells sorted from blood, sampled in a trial of the OX40 agonist ivuxolimab. The receptor was derived from an adult with an advanced solid tumor such as melanoma, head and neck, liver or kidney cancer. DNA for the CDR3: TGTGCCAGCAGCTTAAAATTAGCGGCCTACAATGAGCAGTTCTTC. This gives the protein CASSLKLAAYNEQFF.